These T cell receptor beta chains were read from a single sample in a study of blood T cells in healthy people across ages. TCRdb redid the calling of the 5' RACE reads with MiXCR, one entry per CDR3 protein. The table shows about 780,000 distinct CDR3 sequences, with 35% to 60% occurring only once. Sequencing used blood. These receptors were obtained from a man aged 80 or over in good health. Both conserved end residues are part of each CDR3. A D gene is named only where the DNA matches it firmly. Clone size is not always given. Where it is, it says once, few, many or a class for expanded clones.

clone_size	d_call	v_call	j_call	cdr3_nt	cdr3_aa
NA	NA	TRBV12-3/TRBV12-4	TRBJ2-2	TGTGCCAGCAGAATTAGCTGGGACACCGGGGAGCTGTTTTTT	CASRISWDTGELFF
NA	NA	TRBV7-3	TRBJ1-1	TGTGCCAGCGGTTGGGCGGTGAACACTGAAGCTTTCTTT	CASGWAVNTEAFF
NA	NA	TRBV29-1	TRBJ2-2	TGCAGCGTTGAAGATCTAGCAGGGGAGCTGTTTTTT	CSVEDLAGELFF
many	TRBD2	TRBV7-2	TRBJ2-5	TGTGCCAGCAGGAGATACCCAGCGGGGATCCAAGAGACCCAGTACTTC	CASRRYPAGIQETQYF
NA	NA	TRBV9	TRBJ2-7	TGTGCCAGCAGCGTATCTGAGCAGGCCGAGCAGTACTTC	CASSVSEQAEQYF
many	NA	TRBV9	TRBJ1-4	TGTGCCAGCAGTCAATCTCGAACTAATGAAAAACTGTTTTTT	CASSQSRTNEKLFF
NA	NA	TRBV29-1	TRBJ2-4	TGCAGCGTTTTATCCCCGGGCGCCAAAAACATTCAGTACTTC	CSVLSPGAKNIQYF
NA	TRBD2	TRBV29-1	TRBJ2-1	TGCAGCGGGCAACTAGCGGGGTACAATGAGCAGTTCTTC	CSGQLAGYNEQFF
NA	TRBD1	TRBV5-1	TRBJ2-7	TGCGCCAGCAGCTTGATAACAGGGGCGGCCTACGAGCAGTACTTC	CASSLITGAAYEQYF
many	NA	TRBV9	TRBJ2-1	TGTGCCAGCAGCCCGAGAGGGATCGGGAATGAGCAGTTCTTC	CASSPRGIGNEQFF
few	TRBD2	TRBV5-1	TRBJ2-7	TGCGCCAGCAGCATCGGGACTAGCGGGAGGCACGAGCAGTACTTC	CASSIGTSGRHEQYF
NA	NA	TRBV6-5	TRBJ1-2	TGTGCCAGCAGTTACTTCGGATCCTATGGCTACACCTTC	CASSYFGSYGYTF
NA	TRBD1	TRBV20-1	TRBJ2-5	TGCAGTGCCTCACAGGGGGCGCGGGAGACCCAGTACTTC	CSASQGARETQYF
once	TRBD1	TRBV11-1	TRBJ2-7	TGTGCCAGCAGCCTTCCTCCGGACAGGGTTTACGAGCAGTACTTC	CASSLPPDRVYEQYF
NA	TRBD1	TRBV29-1	TRBJ2-1	TGCAGCGCGGGACAGGGGATAGGTAATGAGCAGTTCTTC	CSAGQGIGNEQFF
NA	NA	TRBV5-1	TRBJ2-5	TGCGCCAGCACCTCGTGGTCCCAAGAGACCCAGTACTTC	CASTSWSQETQYF
few	NA	TRBV27	TRBJ1-4	TGTGCCAGCAGGCAGACCCTCGGTATGGTTGCAACTAATGAAAAACTGTTTTTT	CASRQTLGMVATNEKLFF
NA	NA	TRBV15	TRBJ2-5	TGTGCCACCAGCAGAGTTGTTAGCGGAGGCTCCTGCGAGCGGTACTTC	CATSRVVSGGSCERYF
once	NA	TRBV2	TRBJ2-6	TGTGCCAGCAAAGCAACAGCCACCTCTGGGGCCAACGTCCTGACTTTC	CASKATATSGANVLTF
few	NA	TRBV6-5	TRBJ2-3	TGTGCCAGCAGTTACTCGGGGAGACGAGATACGCAGTATTTT	CASSYSGRRDTQYF
NA	TRBD1	TRBV20-1	TRBJ2-3	TGCAGTGCCTCCGAGACAGGGGGCGCGACGGGCACAGATACGCAGTATTTT	CSASETGGATGTDTQYF
NA	NA	TRBV28	TRBJ1-6	TGTGCCAGCAGTCCCCCCAGGGGAAGGGGCTCACCCCTCCACTTT	CASSPPRGRGSPLHF
few	NA	TRBV11-2	TRBJ2-3	TGTGCCAGCAGCTTAGGGACTACGCTTTTGGCAGATACGCAGTATTTT	CASSLGTTLLADTQYF